These T cell receptor beta chains were read from a single sample in a study of long-term antiretroviral therapy in people with HIV. The repertoire was sequenced with immunoSEQ multiplex PCR; TCRdb's copy has only in-frame clones and lacks some. The sample shows 30,000 to 40,000 clones, about 96% of them seen only once. This specimen consisted of unsorted PBMCs, obtained 6.9 years after starting antiretroviral therapy. These TCRs come from a man aged 30 to 45 with HIV. Each CDR3 is given with its conserved first and last residue. The D gene is left open where the match is weak. Clone size is given for some rows only: seen once, a few or many times, or a class if the clone is expanded.

>.|.|TRBJ2-1|TRBV15
TGTGCCACCAGCAGAGATAGGGGACTGGTGGGGTCGGGTTGGAATGAGCAGTTCTTC
CATSRDRGLVGSGWNEQFF
>.|.|TRBJ1-2|TRBV6-5
TGTGCCAGCAGTTACTCGGGGCTCACCTATGGCTACACCTTC
CASSYSGLTYGYTF
>.|TRBD1|TRBJ2-5|TRBV7-9
TGTGCCAGTGGACAGGGCGAGGAGACCCAGTACTTC
CASGQGEETQYF
>.|.|TRBJ2-1|TRBV2
TGTGCCATCAACCCAGCCCTCGGGACACAGGAGGTCTCCTACAATGAGCAGTTCTTC
CAINPALGTQEVSYNEQFF
>.|.|TRBJ2-7|TRBV11-2
TGTGCCAGCAGTCCCAATCAGGGTCTCAACGAGCAGTACTTC
CASSPNQGLNEQYF
>once|.|TRBJ1-1|TRBV5-1
TGCGCCAGCAGCTTGGGGCAGGAGGGGACTGAAGCTTTCTTT
CASSLGQEGTEAFF
>.|.|TRBJ2-3|TRBV7-8
TGTGCCAGCAGAGGAAGCACAGATACGCAGTATTTT
CASRGSTDTQYF
>.|.|TRBJ1-1|TRBV11-2
TGTGCCAGCAGCCCCCGGGGGGGTATGGTGAGTAGTGAGGAAGCTTTCTTT
CASSPRGGMVSSEEAFF
>.|TRBD2|TRBJ2-1|TRBV6-1
TGTGCCAGCAACGCGGGAGTGTCCTACAATGAGCAGTTCTTC
CASNAGVSYNEQFF
>.|TRBD1|TRBJ1-6|TRBV4-2
TGTGCCAGCAGCCAAGTTCATGGACAGGGGTATTCACCCCTCCACTTT
CASSQVHGQGYSPLHF
>.|.|TRBJ2-5|TRBV6-1
TGTGCCAGCGAATGGGGGGCCTATTCCCAAGAGACCCAGTACTTC
CASEWGAYSQETQYF
>.|.|TRBJ2-7|TRBV6-5
TGTGCCAGCAGTTACTCGGGACCAACCTACGAGCAGTACTTC
CASSYSGPTYEQYF
>.|.|TRBJ1-1|TRBV5-6
TGTGCCAGCAGCTTCGGGAACACTGAAGCTTTCTTT
CASSFGNTEAFF
>.|TRBD2|TRBJ2-3|TRBV18
TGTGCCAGCTCACCGCCGGGACTAGCTAGGGATACGCAGTATTTT
CASSPPGLARDTQYF
>.|TRBD2|TRBJ2-7|TRBV18
TGTGCCAGCTCACCTCGGGGGGGCGGCGAGCAGTACTTC
CASSPRGGGEQYF
>.|.|TRBJ2-3|TRBV13
TGTGCCAGCAGCTTACTGAGACTAAGCAGGAATACGCAGTATTTT
CASSLLRLSRNTQYF
>.|.|TRBJ1-1|TRBV1
TGCACCAGCAGCCAAATGAGCGGGACGGGGAACACTGAAGCTTTCTTT
CTSSQMSGTGNTEAFF
>.|.|TRBJ2-6|TRBV9
TGTGCCAGCAGCGTATCGTCAGGGAAAAGTGGGGCCAACGTCCTGACTTTC
CASSVSSGKSGANVLTF
>.|.|TRBJ2-4|TRBV4-2
TGTGCCAGCAGCCAAGATACCCCGGGGGCGCGGGGTGTGGACATTCAGTACTTC
CASSQDTPGARGVDIQYF
>.|.|TRBJ2-7|TRBV2
TGTGCCAGCGCCCTGGACGGGAACTACGAGCAGTACTTC
CASALDGNYEQYF
>once|.|TRBJ1-1|TRBV6-5
TGTGCCAGCAGTTACTGGGACAACACTGAAGCTTTCTTT
CASSYWDNTEAFF
>.|.|TRBJ2-6|TRBV4-1
TGCGCCAGCAGCCATGCTCGGAGCTCTGGGGCCAACGTCCTGACTTTC
CASSHARSSGANVLTF
>.|TRBD1|TRBJ1-6|TRBV10-3
TGTGCCATCAGTGAGCAGAAGCCGGGACAGGGAAATTCACCCCTCCACTTT
CAISEQKPGQGNSPLHF
>.|TRBD2|TRBJ2-7|TRBV4-2
TGTGCCAGCAGCCAAGGGGGACTAGCGGGAGTAACTGCCGAGCAGTACTTC
CASSQGGLAGVTAEQYF
>.|.|TRBJ2-5|TRBV5-6
TGTGCCAGCAGCTTTGGGGGCACCCAAGAGACCCAGTACTTC
CASSFGGTQETQYF
>.|TRBD1|TRBJ1-1|TRBV10-3
TGTGCCATCACGACAGGGATGAACACTGAAGCTTTCTTT
CAITTGMNTEAFF
>.|.|TRBJ1-2|TRBV5-1
TGCGCCAGCAGCTTCCCAGGCGGGGGCTATGGCTACACCTTC
CASSFPGGGYGYTF
>.|.|TRBJ1-4|TRBV7-9
TGTGCCAGCAGTGAGGAGACAGCAACTAATGAAAAACTGTTTTTT
CASSEETATNEKLFF
>.|TRBD1|TRBJ2-5|TRBV7-8
TGTGCCAGCAGCACAAACAGGGGGTTGGAGACCCAGTACTTC
CASSTNRGLETQYF
>.|.|TRBJ2-3|TRBV6-6
TGTGCCAGCAGTTATGCGAGAGATACGCAGTATTTT
CASSYARDTQYF
>.|TRBD1|TRBJ1-2|TRBV30
TGTGCCTGGAGTAGACAGGGAGGGGTTGGCTACACCTTC
CAWSRQGGVGYTF
>.|.|TRBJ2-7|TRBV30
TGTGCCTGGAGTCCACCCCCAGGGGCCTACGAGCAGTACTTC
CAWSPPPGAYEQYF
>.|.|TRBJ1-1|TRBV10-3
TGTGCCATCAGTGACGGGAACACTGAAGCTTTCTTT
CAISDGNTEAFF
>once|.|TRBJ1-1|TRBV19
TGTGCCAGTAGTATACACCCCAGTCAGTCCTGGAACACTGAAGCTTTCTTT
CASSIHPSQSWNTEAFF
>.|TRBD2|TRBJ2-5|TRBV9
TGTGCCAGCAGCGTAGCGAGCGGGGGACCCCAAGAGACCCAGTACTTC
CASSVASGGPQETQYF
>.|.|TRBJ2-3|TRBV5-1
TGCGCCAGCAGCTTGGGGCCGGGATCAGATACGCAGTATTTT
CASSLGPGSDTQYF
>.|TRBD2|TRBJ2-7|TRBV25-1
TGTGCCAGCAGTGAATACCCTTTAGGAGGGGACTACTACGAGCAGTACTTC
CASSEYPLGGDYYEQYF
>.|.|TRBJ1-4|TRBV6-1
TGTGCCAGCAGCAGGAGGGGGGTTAATGAAAAACTGTTTTTT
CASSRRGVNEKLFF
>.|.|TRBJ1-3|TRBV27
TGTGCCAGCAGCCCCCAGGGTAGGGGAGGAGTAGGCACCATATATTTT
CASSPQGRGGVGTIYF
>.|TRBD1|TRBJ1-1|TRBV29-1
TGCAGCGTTGCGGACAGGGTGGCTTTCTTT
CSVADRVAFF
>.|.|TRBJ1-1|TRBV25-1
TGTGCCAGCAGTGAATATATTCAAACAGGGAAAGCTTTCTTT
CASSEYIQTGKAFF
>.|.|TRBJ1-2|TRBV6-5
TGTGCCAGCAGTTACGATATCGAAAGTGGCTACACCTTC
CASSYDIESGYTF
>.|.|TRBJ1-3|TRBV30
TGTGCCTGGAGTGCCCCCGGACAGAGAAACACCATATATTTT
CAWSAPGQRNTIYF
>.|.|TRBJ1-2|TRBV21-1
TGTGCCAGCAGGAGAAAGAGGGGAATCGGCTACACCTTC
CASRRKRGIGYTF
>.|TRBD1|TRBJ2-7|TRBV6-1
TGTGCCAGCAGTGTGGACAGGGTCGACGAGCAGTACTTC
CASSVDRVDEQYF
>.|TRBD1|TRBJ1-5|TRBV30
TGTGCCTGGAACAGGGGGCTTAGCAATCAGCCCCAGCATTTT
CAWNRGLSNQPQHF
>.|TRBD2|TRBJ2-1|TRBV30
TGTGCCTGGAGTGTAGCGGGAGGAGAGCAGTTCTTC
CAWSVAGGEQFF
>.|.|TRBJ1-1|TRBV19
TGTGCCAGTAGTATGGTACGGCGAACGAACACTGAAGCTTTCTTT
CASSMVRRTNTEAFF
>.|.|TRBJ2-7|TRBV18
TGTGCCAGCTCATTATCAGCCACCTACGAGCAGTACTTC
CASSLSATYEQYF
>.|.|TRBJ2-5|TRBV29-1
TGCAGCGTTGAAGGAAGTCAAGGACAGGAGACCCAGTACTTC
CSVEGSQGQETQYF
>once|.|TRBJ2-2|TRBV18
TGTGCCAGCTCACCGAGGGACCTATACACCGGGGAGCTGTTTTTT
CASSPRDLYTGELFF
>.|.|TRBJ2-7|TRBV7-2
TGTGCCAGCAGCTTAGTTGGTGCCCGCTACGAGCAGTACTTC
CASSLVGARYEQYF
>.|TRBD1|TRBJ1-1|TRBV27
TGTGCCAGCACAGGGGGGAACACTGAAGCTTTCTTT
CASTGGNTEAFF
>.|.|TRBJ2-7|TRBV19
TGTGCCAGTAGTATCACAGGAGGGATCTACGAGCAGTACTTC
CASSITGGIYEQYF
>.|.|TRBJ1-2|TRBV7-9
TGTGCCAGCAGCTCGCCCGGGCGTCATGGCTACACCTTC
CASSSPGRHGYTF
>.|.|TRBJ2-3|TRBV7-9
TGTGCCAGCAGCTTATTCAGGCTGGGAGATACGCAGTATTTT
CASSLFRLGDTQYF
>.|.|TRBJ2-7|TRBV11-2
TGTGCCAGCAGCTGGCAGGGGGGTTACGAGCAGTACTTC
CASSWQGGYEQYF
>.|.|TRBJ1-2|TRBV7-9
TGTGCCAGCAGCTTAGGAGGCGATGGCTACACCTTC
CASSLGGDGYTF
>.|.|TRBJ2-5|TRBV7-7
TGTGCTAGCAGCTCCACCCCCGCCAGAAGGGAGACCCAGTACTTC
CASSSTPARRETQYF